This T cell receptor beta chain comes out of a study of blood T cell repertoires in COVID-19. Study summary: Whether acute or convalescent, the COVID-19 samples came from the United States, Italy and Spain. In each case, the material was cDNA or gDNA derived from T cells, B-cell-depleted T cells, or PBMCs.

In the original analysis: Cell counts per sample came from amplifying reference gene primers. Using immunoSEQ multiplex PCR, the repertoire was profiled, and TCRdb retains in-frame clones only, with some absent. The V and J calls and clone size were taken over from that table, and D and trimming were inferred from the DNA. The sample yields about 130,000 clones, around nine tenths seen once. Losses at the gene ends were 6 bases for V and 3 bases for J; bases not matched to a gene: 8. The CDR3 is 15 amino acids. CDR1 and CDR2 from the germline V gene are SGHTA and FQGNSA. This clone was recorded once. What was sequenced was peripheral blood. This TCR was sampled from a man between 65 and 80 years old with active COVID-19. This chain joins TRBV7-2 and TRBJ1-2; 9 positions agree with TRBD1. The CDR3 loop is CASSSTGGADYGYTF. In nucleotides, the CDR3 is TGTGCCAGCAGTTCTACAGGGGGCGCAGACTATGGCTACACCTTC.